A single T cell receptor (beta chain) is shown here with its context. The antigen is undetermined. A library of TCRbeta sequences, prepared with unique molecular identifiers, was generated. TCRdb reprocessed the PCR reads via MiXCR and lists one record per CDR3 protein. The table includes about 540,000 distinct CDR3 sequences, roughly 30% detected once. The data were taken from a study of T-cell reconstitution after alpha-beta-depleted transplantation in children. Regarding the study as a whole: At day 60, the high TCRbeta diversity found in some patients originated from recipient T cells and thymic progenitors that had survived.

Germline lookup yields CDR1 MGHRA and CDR2 YSYEKL. V was shortened by 4 bases and J by 4 bases, with 17 bases between the two germline ends. The CDR3 loop spans 15 amino acids. The origin of this receptor is a boy in the first two years of life with Wiskott-Aldrich syndrome, due to receive a stem cell transplant. The sequences come from PBMCs, collected before TCRalphabeta/CD19-depleted stem cell transplant. The chain couples TRBV4-1 to TRBJ2-7; D is possibly TRBD2 (5 bases). The CDR3 spells CASSPPEPGGYEQYF. CDR3 DNA sequence: TGCGCCAGCAGCCCCCCTGAGCCAGGCGGGTACGAGCAGTACTTC.